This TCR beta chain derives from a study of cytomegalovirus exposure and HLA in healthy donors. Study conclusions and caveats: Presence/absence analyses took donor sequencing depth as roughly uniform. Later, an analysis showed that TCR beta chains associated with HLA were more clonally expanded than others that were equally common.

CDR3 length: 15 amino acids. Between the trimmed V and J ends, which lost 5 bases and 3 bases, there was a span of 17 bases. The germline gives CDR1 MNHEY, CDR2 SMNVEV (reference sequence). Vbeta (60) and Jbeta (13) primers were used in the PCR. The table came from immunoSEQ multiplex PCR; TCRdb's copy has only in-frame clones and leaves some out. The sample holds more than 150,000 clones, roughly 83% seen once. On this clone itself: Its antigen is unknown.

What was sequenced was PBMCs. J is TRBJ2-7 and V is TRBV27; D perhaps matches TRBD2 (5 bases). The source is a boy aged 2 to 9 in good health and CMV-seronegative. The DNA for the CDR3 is TGTGCCAGCAGTCTAGCAAGGAGCGGTAACTACGAGCAGTACTTC. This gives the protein CASSLARSGNYEQYF.